The next 14 T cell receptor beta chains were all read from a single sample in a study of cytomegalovirus exposure and HLA in healthy donors. Researchers ran the PCR with 60 Vbeta and 13 Jbeta primers. Some clones are missing from TCRdb's copy, which holds only in-frame ones; the method was immunoSEQ multiplex PCR. The sample has 150,000 to 200,000 clones, around 75% seen once; the top ten hold about 3%. Material: PBMCs. These receptor sequences come from a female donor in good health and CMV-seronegative.

The chain recombines TRBV9 with TRBJ2-7; TRBD2 matches at 12 bases. V lost 0 bases and J lost 0; bases outside the gene matches: 4. CDR3 size: 17 residues. Germline CDR1 and CDR2: SGDLS and YYNGEE. The CDR3 sequence is CASSVGLAGGYSYEQYF. In DNA form, the CDR3 reads TGTGCCAGCAGCGTAGGGCTAGCGGGAGGGTACTCCTACGAGCAGTACTTC.

For the CDR3, the DNA is TGTGCCAGCTCACCAACCGGGGGGGGTAGAGCGTACGAGCAGTACTTC. Residues: CASSPTGGGRAYEQYF. The chain joins TRBV18 to TRBJ2-7, with 8 positions matching TRBD2. The V gene end was trimmed by 2 bases and the J gene end by 4 bases; junction bases not matched to a gene: 10. Germline values: CDR1 KGHSH, CDR2 LQKENI. The CDR3 has 16 amino acids.

This chain connects TRBV2 to TRBJ1-5, with TRBD1 identical over 9 bases. V shed 8 bases and J 0 bases; nucleotides not matched to a gene: 5. The germline gives CDR1 SNHLY, CDR2 FYNNEI. There are 15 residues in the CDR3. The DNA for the CDR3 is TGTGCCAGCCGGACAGGGGACCTTAGCAATCAGCCCCAGCATTTT. Translated, it gives CASRTGDLSNQPQHF.

J is TRBJ1-1 and V is TRBV4-3; possibly TRBD1 for D (5 bases). Between the trimmed V and J ends, which lost 0 bases and 0 bases, there was a span of 14 bases. This CDR3 contains 17 residues. Germline V gene lookup returns CDR1 LGHNA and CDR2 YSLEER. This CDR3 is CASSQDLLGGVNTEAFF. The CDR3 DNA reads TGCGCCAGCAGCCAAGATCTTCTCGGGGGTGTGAACACTGAAGCTTTCTTT.

With respect to this clone: Sequence at one end of the junction differs from germline and may be a read error. The chain couples TRBV7-9 to TRBJ2-2; perhaps TRBD1 as D (6 bases). The CDR3 is made up of 15 amino acids. The germline V gene encodes CDR1 SEHNR and CDR2 FQNEAQ (reference sequence). The CDR3 loop is CSSSLVWQGTGELFF. In DNA, the CDR3 is TGTTCCAGCAGCTTAGTCTGGCAGGGGACCGGGGAGCTGTTTTTT.

The chain combines TRBV6-1 with TRBJ1-2; 8 nucleotides match TRBD1. Germline V gene lookup returns CDR1 MNHNS and CDR2 SASEGT. J gave up 12 bases and V 7 bases, and 16 bases lay outside the gene matches. CDR3 size: 14 residues. Written as DNA, the CDR3 is TGTGCCAGCACATCCGGGACAGGCCCTTCTCCTAACACCTTC. Translating it yields CASTSGTGPSPNTF.

As regards this clone: Relative to the germline gene, one junction end is altered; a read error may explain this. The genes are TRBV7-9 and TRBJ1-1, with TRBD1 identical over 9 bases. CDR3 length equals 17 residues. The germline gives CDR1 SEHNR, CDR2 FQNEAQ (reference sequence). CDR3 protein: CSSSPQGAGAKDTEAFF. The CDR3 DNA is TGTTCCAGCAGCCCACAGGGGGCAGGGGCTAAGGACACTGAAGCTTTCTTT. The full variable domain, completed using reference TRBV7-9 and TRBJ1-1, is DTGVSQNPRHKITKRGQNVTFRCDPISEHNRLYWYRQTLGQGPEFLTYFQNEAQLEKSRLLSDRFSAERPKGSFSTLEIQRTEQGDSAMYLCSSSPQGAGAKDTEAFFGQGTRLTVV.

The chain is built from TRBV10-3 and TRBJ1-2; the match to TRBD1 covers 10 bases. V shed 5 bases and J 8 bases; nucleotides not matched to a gene: 14. The germline V gene has CDR1 ENHRY and CDR2 SYGVKD. The CDR3 loop spans 16 amino acids. This CDR3 reads CAISNTLTPGQGGYTF. The DNA for the CDR3 is TGTGCCATCAGTAACACCTTAACGCCGGGACAGGGGGGCTACACCTTC.

This chain joins TRBV7-3 and TRBJ2-1; TRBD2 matches at 8 bases. Per germline, CDR1 SGHTA and CDR2 FQGTGA. CDR3 length: 14 amino acids. Germline trimming cut 5 bases from V and 8 bases from J; bases unmatched to any gene: 8. CDR3: CASSPWTSPDEQFF. DNA of the CDR3: TGTGCCAGCAGCCCCTGGACTAGCCCGGATGAGCAGTTCTTC.

This rearrangement joins TRBV28 to TRBJ2-5; no clear D gene. Germline V gene lookup returns CDR1 MDHEN and CDR2 SYDVKM. The V end was cut by 3 bases, the J end by 2 bases, with 10 bases between. The CDR3 is made up of 14 amino acids. CDR3 DNA: TGTGCCAGCAGTTTGTGGGCCGAGCAAGAGACCCAGTACTTC. It yields the protein CASSLWAEQETQYF.

With respect to this clone: One end of the junction fails to match germline, which may point to a read error. The chain employs TRBV30 and TRBJ2-7; possibly TRBD2 for D (6 bases). The CDR3 runs to 14 residues. CDR1 and CDR2 from the germline V gene are GTSNPN and SVGIG (reference sequence). The CDR3: CAWSVRRVTDEQCF. CDR3 nucleotides: TGTGCCTGGAGTGTACGGAGGGTTACGGACGAGCAGTGCTTC.

This clone was counted only a few times. This chain links TRBV10-2 with TRBJ2-3, with TRBD2 identical over 11 bases. The J segment lost 2 bases and the V segment lost 6 bases, leaving 13 bases of the junction unmatched. Germline lookup yields CDR1 WSHSY and CDR2 SAAADI. The CDR3 sequence is 18 residues long. DNA for the CDR3: TGCGCCAGCAGGGCGATACCGGGACTAGCGGACAACACAGATACGCAGTATTTT. Protein product: CASRAIPGLADNTDTQYF.

In this sample, this clone turned up a few times. This chain connects TRBV11-3 to TRBJ1-1; weak D call: TRBD1 (5 bases). V shed 3 bases and J shed 5 bases, with 10 bases lying between them. Germline V CDR1 and CDR2: SGHNT, YENEEA. This CDR3 has 13 residues. The chain's CDR3 is CASSFQGGTEAFF. In DNA form, the CDR3 reads TGTGCCAGCAGCTTTCAGGGAGGTACTGAAGCTTTCTTT.

This clone was seen more than once but under ten times. The chain couples TRBV2 to TRBJ2-7; D is possibly TRBD2 (6 bases). CDR3 size: 15 residues. Trimming cost V 3 bases and J 7 bases, with 19 bases left between them. Germline V gene sequence: CDR1 SNHLY, CDR2 FYNNEI. This CDR3 reads CASSDSTGAGREQYF. The CDR3 DNA is TGTGCCAGCAGTGATTCCACGGGAGCAGGTAGAGAGCAGTACTTC.